One sample yielded the 20 T cell receptor beta chains listed below, sequenced in a study of regulatory T cells in long-lasting Graves disease. HTBI primers from iRepertoire and Arm-PCR of CDR3 regions yielded the TCR beta libraries. Each CDR3 protein is one row after TCRdb ran MiXCR on the multiplex PCR reads. The sample contains about 540,000 distinct CDR3 sequences, approximately 13% of which appear only once. Time point meaning: newly diagnosed GD, antithyroid drugs for less than 3 months. After RNA was extracted from PBMCs, the TCR library was made from it. These same records also appear under a second study, on T cells in Graves' hyperthyroidism and ophthalmopathy.

The input for sequencing was peripheral blood mononuclear cells (PBMCs), taken at new diagnosis, from a patient treated with antithyroid drugs. The receptors come from a man under 40 with Graves disease.

The rearrangement links TRBV11-2 to TRBJ2-2; possibly TRBD1 for D (5 bases). CDR3 length equals 16 residues. Deletions cut 3 bases from V and 0 bases from J, with 11 bases between. Germline CDR1 reads SGHAT; CDR2 reads FQNNGV. CDR3 amino acids: CASSLASTANTGELFF. In DNA form, the CDR3 reads TGTGCCAGCAGCTTGGCCTCGACAGCGAACACCGGGGAGCTGTTTTTT.

The rearrangement uses TRBV5-1 and TRBJ2-3; 8 nucleotides line up with TRBD2. The CDR3 consists of 16 residues. The V gene end was trimmed by 7 bases and the J gene end by 2 bases; junction bases not matched to a gene: 12. Per germline, CDR1 SGHRS and CDR2 YFSETQ. The CDR3 region has the DNA TGCGCCAGCGGGTCCACGGAGCGGGAGTTCACAGATACGCAGTATTTT. Encoded protein: CASGSTEREFTDTQYF.

This clonotype was counted many times. This rearrangement joins TRBV15 to TRBJ2-1, with unresolved D. The germline V gene encodes CDR1 LNHNV and CDR2 YYDKDF (reference sequence). Trimming took 1 base from V and 0 from J, leaving 7 bases between them. The CDR3 is 15 amino acids. As DNA, the CDR3 is TGTGCCACCAGCAGAGTACGGAGCTCCTACAATGAGCAGTTCTTC. Encoded protein: CATSRVRSSYNEQFF.

This clonotype showed up many times. The J gene is TRBJ2-7, the V gene TRBV12-5; TRBD2 matches 13 bases. The germline gives CDR1 LGHNT, CDR2 FRNRAP. The CDR3 consists of 16 residues. V was clipped by 6 bases and J by 6 bases; unmatched bases: 11. The CDR3 sequence is CASGPSARLAGGEQYF. Written as DNA, the CDR3 is TGTGCTAGTGGCCCGTCGGCCCGACTAGCGGGAGGCGAGCAGTACTTC.

This clonotype has ten or more counts. J is TRBJ1-1 and V is TRBV19; D call uncertain. Trimming removed 6 bases at V and 1 base at J, with 9 bases between. CDR1 and CDR2 (germline): LNHDA, SQIVND (reference sequence). This CDR3 comprises 13 residues. The CDR3 nucleotides are TGTGCCAGTAGCGAAACAGCGAACACTGAAGCTTTCTTT. This translates into CASSETANTEAFF.

This clonotype was counted ten times or more. The V gene is TRBV20-1, the J gene TRBJ2-3, with TRBD2 matching 12 bases. This CDR3 is built from 13 residues. J lost 4 bases, V lost 8 bases, and 4 bases had no gene match. CDR1 is DFQATT, CDR2 SNEGSKA, per germline (reference sequence). CDR3 DNA: TGCAGTCGACGACTAGCGGGAGCAGATACGCAGTATTTT. This codes for CSRRLAGADTQYF.

This clonotype was seen repeatedly, ten times or more. As DNA, the CDR3 is TGTGCCAGCAGCCTGTTAGCGGGTGAGCAGTTCTTC. Encoded protein: CASSLLAGEQFF. The chain carries TRBV3-1 and TRBJ2-1; 7 bases agree with TRBD2. This CDR3 region has 12 residues. The germline gives CDR1 LGHDT, CDR2 YNNKEL (reference sequence). With V trimmed by 4 bases and J by 9 bases, 3 bases remained unmatched.

This clonotype appeared many times. The rearrangement uses TRBV19 and TRBJ1-1; a possible D gene is TRBD1 (5 bases). The CDR3 runs 14 residues. V shed 4 bases and J shed 4 bases, with 13 bases lying between them. Per the germline V gene, CDR1 is LNHDA and CDR2 is SQIVND (reference sequence). The CDR3 loop reads CASSNAGTGTEAFF. CDR3 sequence (DNA): TGTGCCAGTAGTAACGCAGGGACGGGCACTGAAGCTTTCTTT.

At least ten counts were recorded for this clonotype. The CDR3, as DNA: TGTGCCAGCAGTTTCGGGAGTATAGCGGGAGTCTCCTATACGCAGTATTTT. This sequence encodes CASSFGSIAGVSYTQYF. The chain combines TRBV28 with TRBJ2-3, with TRBD2 matching 9 bases. Trimming removed 3 bases from V and 7 bases from J; junction bases left unmatched: 14. CDR1 is MDHEN and CDR2 is SYDVKM in the germline V gene. CDR3 length: 17 amino acids.

This clonotype appeared many times. V usage is TRBV6-1 and J usage is TRBJ1-5; D is possibly TRBD1 (6 bases). Deletions cut 1 base from V and 5 bases from J, with 12 bases between. This CDR3 comprises 15 residues. Germline CDR1 reads MNHNS; CDR2 reads SASEGT. DNA for the CDR3: TGTGCCAGCAGTGAAGGGTCCGGGGGCTATCAGCCCCAGCATTTT. Protein product: CASSEGSGGYQPQHF.

This clonotype has a count of ten or more. The chain has TRBV12-3 or TRBV12-4 and TRBJ2-5; D gene uncertain. This CDR3 contains 13 residues. V dropped 1 base and J dropped 0 bases, with 3 bases sitting between them. The CDR3 DNA reads as TGTGCCAGCAGTTTAGTGTACCAAGAGACCCAGTACTTC. This sequence encodes CASSLVYQETQYF.

There are a few counts of this clonotype. The V and J genes are TRBV7-8 and TRBJ2-7, with TRBD2 matching 7 bases. Looked up from germline, CDR1 is SGHVS and CDR2 is FQNEAQ. CDR3 length: 15 residues. Unmatched junction bases numbered 6, after V lost 1 base and J lost 3 bases. This chain's CDR3 is CASSLEGREGYEQYF. CDR3 nucleotides: TGTGCCAGCAGCTTAGAGGGCAGGGAGGGCTACGAGCAGTACTTC.

The rearrangement links TRBV7-9 to TRBJ2-2; 8 bases map to TRBD2. The CDR3 extends over 18 amino acids. The germline gives CDR1 SEHNR, CDR2 FQNEAQ (reference sequence). J gave up 5 bases and V 5 bases, and 16 bases lay outside the gene matches. The CDR3 protein is CASSLPRERELLTGELFF. The CDR3 DNA is TGTGCCAGCAGCCTCCCCCGGGAGCGGGAGTTACTAACCGGGGAGCTGTTTTTT.

V is TRBV20-1 and J is TRBJ2-1; TRBD2 aligns across 14 bases. The CDR3 spans 16 residues. J lost 10 bases, V lost 3 bases, and 11 bases had no gene match. Germline V lookup: CDR1 DFQATT, CDR2 SNEGSKA (reference sequence). This CDR3 is CSARAGLAGGRGEQFF. The CDR3, as DNA: TGCAGTGCTAGGGCTGGACTAGCGGGAGGCCGGGGGGAGCAGTTCTTC.

The table lists this clonotype with many counts. This chain joins TRBV11-2 and TRBJ1-5; 9 nucleotides line up with TRBD1. The germline V gene encodes CDR1 SGHAT and CDR2 FQNNGV. The trim removed 10 bases at V and 7 bases at J, leaving 5 bases unmatched. The CDR3 spans 12 residues. In DNA, the CDR3 is TGTGCCATTGGGACAGGGAGACAGCCCCAGCATTTT. Encoded protein: CAIGTGRQPQHF.

V gene TRBV20-1 combines with J gene TRBJ2-2; TRBD2 matches 7 bases. J lost 2 bases, V lost 3 bases, and 9 bases had no gene match. The germline V gene encodes CDR1 DFQATT and CDR2 SNEGSKA (reference sequence). The CDR3 has 16 residues. Here the CDR3 reads CSASPRASGNTGELFF. For the CDR3, the DNA is TGCAGTGCTAGTCCCAGAGCTAGCGGTAACACCGGGGAGCTGTTTTTT.

This clonotype has only a few counts. The V and J genes are TRBV7-9 and TRBJ2-7; 10 bases map to TRBD2. Germline CDR1 reads SEHNR; CDR2 reads FQNEAQ (reference sequence). V lost 7 bases and J lost 5; bases outside the gene matches: 5. The CDR3 runs to 13 residues. The CDR3 DNA sequence: TGTGCCAGCACTGAAAGCGGGAGGGACGAGCAGTACTTC. This encodes CASTESGRDEQYF.

This clonotype has at least ten counts. The chain links TRBV27 to TRBJ2-7; 9 bases are shared with TRBD1. This CDR3 comprises 14 residues. V lost 6 bases, J lost 5 bases, and 8 bases stayed unmatched. Germline CDR1 is MNHEY and CDR2 is SMNVEV (reference sequence). The CDR3, as DNA: TGTGCCAGCAGCACCAACAGGGGGCGAAACGAGCAGTACTTC. Translation: CASSTNRGRNEQYF.

This clonotype has more than one count but fewer than ten. The genes are TRBV10-3 and TRBJ2-3; no reliable D call. CDR1 is ENHRY and CDR2 is SYGVKD in the germline V gene. Trimming took off 5 bases at V and 4 bases at J, with 16 bases between the two ends. The length of the CDR3 is 15 residues. The CDR3 protein is CAISSGRRPSDTQYF. CDR3 nucleotides: TGTGCCATCAGTTCTGGCAGGCGACCCTCAGATACGCAGTATTTT.

The chain links TRBV9 to TRBJ1-4, with D possibly TRBD1 on 5 matching bases. Germline V CDR1 and CDR2: SGDLS, YYNGEE. There are 15 residues in the CDR3. Trimming stripped 2 bases from V and 5 bases from J, with 13 bases between. The CDR3 nucleotides read TGTGCCAGCAGCGTCAGAAACAGGAGGAATGAAAAACTGTTTTTT. As protein: CASSVRNRRNEKLFF.